The 23 T cell receptor beta chains below come from one sample, sequenced in a study of CD8 T cells in Susac syndrome. Random hexamers were used to reverse transcribe the RNA input (about 0.45 to 1 ug). From the immunoSEQ multiplex PCR reads, TCRdb called clonotypes with MiXCR, one entry per CDR3 protein. The top ten hold over 0.3% of the sample, which has some 99,000 distinct CDR3 sequences, about 95% seen once. Material for sequencing was CD4+ T cells from PBMCs. The receptors derive from a human donor with Susac syndrome.

The chain has TRBV14 and TRBJ2-7; perhaps TRBD1 as D (6 bases). The V gene's germline CDR1 is SGHDN and CDR2 FVKESK. The ends were cut back, 4 bases at V and 0 bases at J, with 13 bases in the middle. The CDR3 length is 15 residues. Here the CDR3 reads CASSPRDTYSYEQYF. The CDR3 DNA is TGTGCCAGCAGCCCCCGGGACACCTACTCCTACGAGCAGTACTTC.

The chain recombines TRBV4-1 with TRBJ2-1, with 9 bases aligning to TRBD2. This CDR3 comprises 17 residues. The V segment lost 0 bases and the J segment 3 bases; nucleotides outside the gene matches: 6. Germline lookup yields CDR1 MGHRA and CDR2 YSYEKL. Written as DNA, the CDR3 is TGCGCCAGCAGCCAAGATCAAATTAGCGGGGGCTACAATGAGCAGTTCTTC. It specifies CASSQDQISGGYNEQFF.

The rearrangement links TRBV3-1 to TRBJ2-5; D may be TRBD1 (6 bases). Germline CDR1 is LGHDT and CDR2 is YNNKEL (reference sequence). Trimming removed 0 bases at V and 4 bases at J, with 12 bases between. This CDR3 comprises 15 residues. The CDR3 nucleotides read TGTGCCAGCAGCCAAGATCACAGGGAAGCAGAGACCCAGTACTTC. It codes for CASSQDHREAETQYF.

This clonotype was picked up one time. The V gene is TRBV30, the J gene TRBJ1-2, with D maybe TRBD1 (5 bases). V dropped 1 base and J dropped 1 base, with 7 bases sitting between them. CDR1 and CDR2 from the germline V gene are GTSNPN and SVGIG (reference sequence). The CDR3 consists of 13 residues. CDR3 region: CAWSEGHNYGYTF. Written as DNA, the CDR3 is TGTGCCTGGAGTGAAGGACATAACTATGGCTACACCTTC. Based on the CDR3 plus reference TRBV30 and TRBJ1-2, the full variable domain is SQTIHQWPATLVQPVGSPLSLECTVEGTSNPNLYWYRQAAGRGLQLLFYSVGIGQISSEVPQNLSASRPQDRQFILSSKKLLLSDSGFYLCAWSEGHNYGYTFGSGTRLTVV.

This sequence joins TRBV3-1 and TRBJ1-5; TRBD1 agrees at 7 bases. This CDR3 is 17 amino acids long. Germline CDR1 and CDR2: LGHDT and YNNKEL (reference sequence). The ends lost 3 bases at V and 1 base at J; junction bases unmatched: 9. The CDR3 nucleotides are TGTGCCAGCAGCCACCGGGACAGCATCTTCAGCAATCAGCCCCAGCATTTT. This translates into CASSHRDSIFSNQPQHF. Supplemented by reference TRBV3-1 and TRBJ1-5, the full variable domain reads DTAVSQTPKYLVTQMGNDKSIKCEQNLGHDTMYWYKQDSKKFLKIMFSYNNKELIINETVPNRFSPKSPDKAHLNLHINSLELGDSAVYFCASSHRDSIFSNQPQHFGDGTRLSIL.

The rearrangement joins TRBV6-1 to TRBJ1-1; D call uncertain. V was pared by 5 bases and J by 7 bases, with 23 bases between. Germline CDR1 and CDR2: MNHNS and SASEGT. This CDR3 region has 16 residues. The CDR3 nucleotides read TGTGCCAGCAGTAAGTTCAAGCTAATGGGAGTTATTGAAGCTTTCTTT. It specifies CASSKFKLMGVIEAFF.

The chain joins TRBV14 to TRBJ1-2; possible D gene TRBD1, 6 bases. V dropped 2 bases and J dropped 6 bases, with 28 bases sitting between them. Per germline, CDR1 SGHDN and CDR2 FVKESK. This CDR3 contains 19 residues. The DNA of the CDR3 is TGTGCCAGCAGCCAAAGTCTCGGCACGACCTGGGGGCATGAGGATGGCTACACCTTC. It codes for CASSQSLGTTWGHEDGYTF.

The rearrangement uses TRBV11-2 and TRBJ1-1; D is undetermined. Trimming removed 1 base at V and 1 base at J, with 10 bases between. The CDR3 is 15 residues long. Germline V gives CDR1 SGHAT, CDR2 FQNNGV. The CDR3 spells CASSLGGNKNTEAFF. The CDR3 DNA follows: TGTGCCAGCAGCTTAGGAGGGAATAAGAACACTGAAGCTTTCTTT.

A few counts support this clonotype. This chain uses TRBV11-2 with TRBJ2-1; weak D call: TRBD1 (6 bases). CDR1 and CDR2 from the germline V gene are SGHAT and FQNNGV. With 4 bases removed from V and 4 bases from J, the gap between germline ends came to 17 bases. CDR3 size: 16 residues. The CDR3 nucleotides read TGTGCCAGCAGCTCCCTAAGGGGGACCTATTACAATGAGCAGTTCTTC. It encodes CASSSLRGTYYNEQFF. The full variable domain, with the rest looked up from reference TRBV11-2 and TRBJ2-1, is EAGVAQSPRYKIIEKRQSVAFWCNPISGHATLYWYQQILGQGPKLLIQFQNNGVVDDSQLPKDRFSAERLKGVDSTLKIQPAKLEDSAVYLCASSSLRGTYYNEQFFGPGTRLTVL.

For this clonotype: One end of the junction does not line up with germline, which may come from a read error. The chain combines TRBV11-2 with TRBJ2-7; 8 bases map to TRBD1. The CDR3 totals 12 residues. Germline V gives CDR1 SGHAT, CDR2 FQNNGV. In nucleotides, the CDR3 is TGTGCCAGCAGCTTAGCTGGGGACAGGTCCAACTTC. Protein product: CASSLAGDRSNF.

The V call is TRBV5-6, the J call TRBJ1-3; no firm D call. This CDR3 spans 15 amino acids. V lost 6 bases and J 0 bases, leaving 13 bases between the germline ends. Germline values: CDR1 SGHDT, CDR2 YYEEEE. The CDR3, as DNA: TGTGCCAGCACCGCCTGGGGATCCTCTGGAAACACCATATATTTT. This gives the protein CASTAWGSSGNTIYF. Full variable domain (remainder filled in from reference TRBV5-6 and TRBJ1-3): DAGVTQSPTHLIKTRGQQVTLRCSPKSGHDTVSWYQQALGQGPQFIFQYYEEEERQRGNFPDRFSGHQFPNYSSELNVNALLLGDSALYLCASTAWGSSGNTIYFGEGSWLTVV.

With respect to this clonotype: At one end, the junction sequence differs from germline, possibly due to a read error. The rearrangement uses TRBV7-9 and TRBJ1-2; tentative D call: TRBD1 (5 bases). Germline CDR1 and CDR2: SEHNR and FQNEAQ (reference sequence). The CDR3 totals 10 residues. The CDR3 nucleotides are TGTGCCAGCAGCTTCGGGGGACCCACATTC. Translation gives CASSFGGPTF.

This sequence joins TRBV28 and TRBJ1-5; D call uncertain. Germline CDR1 MDHEN, CDR2 SYDVKM. This CDR3 is built from 15 residues. Trimming left V 6 bases short and J 1 base short, with 13 bases between. Here the CDR3 DNA reads TGTGCCAGCAGACATAGGCAGTCAAGCAATCAGCCCCAGCATTTT. It specifies CASRHRQSSNQPQHF.

The genes are TRBV20-1 and TRBJ2-3, with unresolved D. Germline CDR1 is DFQATT and CDR2 is SNEGSKA (reference sequence). The V gene lost 0 bases and the J gene lost 11 bases, with 18 bases spanning the gap. The CDR3 has 14 residues. The CDR3 sequence is CSARDPRTGQMQYF. The DNA for the CDR3 is TGCAGTGCTAGAGATCCGCGGACGGGCCAGATGCAGTATTTT.

The chain combines TRBV23-1 with TRBJ1-1; 8 positions match TRBD1. TRBV23-1 is known as an ORF, though its function is uncertain. CDR3 length: 16 residues. Trimming removed 0 bases from V and 13 bases from J; junction bases left unmatched: 16. The CDR3, as DNA: TGCGCCAGCAGTCAATCGGACAGGGACTCGGCACTGAAGCTTTTCTTT. This gives the protein CASSQSDRDSALKLFF.

The V call is TRBV7-9, the J call TRBJ2-3; no firm D call. This CDR3 has 14 amino acids. Germline CDR1 reads SEHNR; CDR2 reads FQNEAQ (reference sequence). V was cut by 5 bases and J by 0 bases, with 9 bases left in between. The CDR3 DNA reads as TGTGCCAGCAGCCCACACCCTAGCACAGATACGCAGTATTTT. Its translation is CASSPHPSTDTQYF.

In its sample, this clonotype was seen a few times. This chain connects TRBV5-5 to TRBJ2-7; possibly TRBD1 for D (6 bases). Germline loops: CDR1 SGHKS, CDR2 YYEKEE (reference sequence). The V end lost 4 bases, the J end lost 3 bases, and 17 bases lay between the germline ends. The CDR3 has 15 amino acids. The CDR3 DNA is TGTGCCAGCAGCGCCGGAGCGCAGGGGAACTACGAGCAGTACTTC. Amino acid sequence: CASSAGAQGNYEQYF.

J is TRBJ2-3 and V is TRBV29-1; 10 bases are a match to TRBD1. Germline CDR1 reads SQVTM; CDR2 reads ANQGSEA. V dropped 7 bases and J dropped 0; count of bases not matched to a gene: 4. The CDR3 length is 14 residues. The CDR3 DNA reads TGCAGCGCCGGGACAGGGGAAAGCACAGATACGCAGTATTTT. Residues: CSAGTGESTDTQYF.

CDR3 in amino acids: CAWSFATNEKLFF. The CDR3 coding sequence is TGTGCCTGGTCGTTTGCAACTAATGAAAAACTGTTTTTT. The V call is TRBV30, the J call TRBJ1-4, with D unresolved. The CDR3 consists of 13 residues. V was trimmed by 5 bases and J by 0 bases, leaving 7 bases between them. Germline CDR1 GTSNPN, CDR2 SVGIG (reference sequence).

This rearrangement joins TRBV5-6 to TRBJ2-1; D remains unclear. The CDR3 has 16 amino acids. Germline loops: CDR1 SGHDT, CDR2 YYEEEE. V was trimmed by 2 bases and J by 0 bases, leaving 12 bases between them. The CDR3 DNA reads as TGTGCCAGCAGCTTCTACGACATCCGCTCCTACAATGAGCAGTTCTTC. Protein sequence: CASSFYDIRSYNEQFF.

The CDR3 loop is CSVVTSGVGTDTQYF. The CDR3 DNA reads TGCAGCGTCGTTACTAGCGGGGTAGGCACAGATACGCAGTATTTT. The chain recombines TRBV29-1 with TRBJ2-3, with 10 bases fitting TRBD2. The CDR3 sequence is 15 residues long. In germline, CDR1 is SQVTM, CDR2 ANQGSEA. Trimming at V came to 6 bases and at J to 1 base, leaving 7 bases not matched to a gene.

J is TRBJ1-3 and V is TRBV3-1; no definite D call. Germline loops: CDR1 LGHDT, CDR2 YNNKEL (reference sequence). The CDR3 sequence is 14 residues long. V shed 2 bases and J shed 2 bases, with 7 bases lying between them. CDR3 sequence reads: CASSQSAAGNTIYF. CDR3 DNA sequence: TGTGCCAGCAGCCAATCCGCGGCTGGAAACACCATATATTTT.

CDR3 sequence: CASRHQETQYF. CDR3 bases: TGTGCCAGCCGACACCAAGAGACCCAGTACTTC. The chain uses TRBV2 and TRBJ2-5; D gene ambiguous. Trimming removed 8 bases from V and 0 bases from J, with 4 bases in between. The CDR3 loop spans 11 amino acids. Germline V gene sequence: CDR1 SNHLY, CDR2 FYNNEI.